These 32 T cell receptor beta chains were all obtained from the same sample, sequenced in a study of CD8+ T cells in alopecia areata. After isolation, RNA underwent reverse transcription to generate cDNA as the sequencing template. The protocol was immunoSEQ multiplex PCR, while the TCRdb copy is restricted to in-frame clones and leaves out a portion. The sample has about 200,000 clones; about 53% are singletons. Here the sequenced sample was CD4+ T cells sorted from blood, taken at week 0. The receptors were gathered from a human donor with alopecia areata.

The chain combines TRBV28 with TRBJ2-1; the D gene is possibly TRBD2 (6 bases). The CDR3 loop spans 16 amino acids. V was clipped by 6 bases and J by 0 bases, with 15 bases between them. Germline V gene sequence: CDR1 MDHEN, CDR2 SYDVKM. The CDR3 DNA sequence: TGTGCCAGCAGGCCCCGGGGGAAGAGCTCCTACAATGAGCAGTTCTTC. Encoded protein: CASRPRGKSSYNEQFF.

The chain joins TRBV30 to TRBJ2-2, with unresolved D. V shed 4 bases and J shed 5 bases, with 11 bases lying between them. CDR1 and CDR2 from the germline V gene are GTSNPN and SVGIG (reference sequence). This CDR3 has 13 residues. CDR3 amino acids: CAWNHMITGELFF. The CDR3, as DNA: TGTGCCTGGAATCACATGATAACCGGGGAGCTGTTTTTT.

V is TRBV15 and J is TRBJ1-6; 7 nucleotides line up with TRBD1. This CDR3 spans 14 amino acids. In germline, CDR1 is LNHNV, CDR2 YYDKDF (reference sequence). Trimming cost V 1 base and J 8 bases; bases outside gene matches: 2. CDR3 amino acids: CATSRGQGDSPLHF. The CDR3 DNA is TGTGCCACCAGCAGAGGACAGGGTGATTCACCCCTCCACTTT.

This clone came up a few times. CDR3 residues: CASSQDSSGFSYEQYF. CDR3 nucleotides: TGCGCCAGCAGCCAAGATTCTAGCGGATTCTCCTACGAGCAGTACTTC. V gene TRBV4-1 combines with J gene TRBJ2-7; 7 bases match TRBD2. Germline V gene sequence: CDR1 MGHRA, CDR2 YSYEKL. The CDR3 sequence is 16 residues long. V was clipped by 0 bases and J by 0 bases; unmatched bases: 5.

V gene TRBV19 combines with J gene TRBJ1-1; TRBD1 aligns across 7 bases. The CDR3 spans 15 residues. The germline V gene encodes CDR1 LNHDA and CDR2 SQIVND (reference sequence). The V gene end was trimmed by 5 bases and the J gene end by 2 bases; junction bases not matched to a gene: 8. CDR3 protein: CASSPAAGGNTEAFF. CDR3 DNA sequence: TGTGCCAGTAGTCCCGCGGCAGGGGGTAACACTGAAGCTTTCTTT.

This clone was found once. The gene calls are TRBV5-4 and TRBJ2-5, with 9 nucleotides matching TRBD2. Germline V gene sequence: CDR1 SGHNT, CDR2 YYREEE (reference sequence). V was clipped by 5 bases and J by 4 bases; unmatched bases: 9. This CDR3 comprises 15 residues. The CDR3 sequence: CASRIAGVAAETQYF. Here the CDR3 DNA reads TGTGCCAGCAGGATAGCGGGAGTGGCGGCAGAGACCCAGTACTTC.

The genes are TRBV5-4 and TRBJ2-7; 7 nucleotides align to TRBD2. CDR1 is SGHNT and CDR2 is YYREEE in the germline V gene (reference sequence). This CDR3 has 14 residues. V dropped 3 bases and J dropped 2; count of bases not matched to a gene: 5. The CDR3 region is CASSYGLGTYEQYF. In DNA form, the CDR3 reads TGTGCCAGCAGCTACGGACTAGGAACCTACGAGCAGTACTTC.

This clone has just a few counts. J is TRBJ2-3 and V is TRBV5-1; D remains unclear. Deletions cut 1 base from V and 5 bases from J, with 5 bases between. This CDR3 comprises 12 residues. Germline V gene data show CDR1 as SGHRS and CDR2 as YFSETQ. The CDR3 bases are TGCGCCAGCAGCTTGTCGGTAGATACGCAGTATTTT. Residues: CASSLSVDTQYF. Full variable domain (remainder filled in from reference TRBV5-1 and TRBJ2-3): KAGVTQTPRYLIKTRGQQVTLSCSPISGHRSVSWYQQTPGQGLQFLFEYFSETQRNKGNFPGRFSGRQFSNSRSEMNVSTLELGDSALYLCASSLSVDTQYFGPGTRLTVL.

The chain joins TRBV30 to TRBJ1-1; D ambiguous. Deletions cut 4 bases from V and 11 bases from J, with 14 bases between. CDR3 length: 11 residues. Germline-derived CDR1 and CDR2 are GTSNPN and SVGIG (reference sequence). This CDR3 is CAWTFGVGAFF. DNA for the CDR3: TGTGCCTGGACTTTTGGGGTTGGCGCTTTCTTT.

This clone was detected a few times. The chain employs TRBV5-1 and TRBJ1-2; no firm D call. V was clipped by 4 bases and J by 5 bases, with 15 bases between them. The CDR3 loop spans 14 amino acids. In germline, CDR1 is SGHRS, CDR2 YFSETQ. The CDR3 DNA follows: TGCGCCAGCAGCAGCCGGGGAAGAGTGTATGGCTACACCTTC. Translated, it gives CASSSRGRVYGYTF.

The chain uses TRBV6-5 and TRBJ2-3, with D maybe TRBD2 (6 bases). The CDR3 has 14 amino acids. Trimming pared 6 bases from V and 1 base from J, leaving 11 bases between. Germline V gene sequence: CDR1 MNHEY, CDR2 SVGAGI. The CDR3 sequence is CASSIGTGTDTQYF. The CDR3 region has the DNA TGTGCCAGCAGCATCGGGACTGGCACAGATACGCAGTATTTT.

This chain joins TRBV29-1 and TRBJ1-1; D is uncertain. The CDR3 is 12 residues long. The V end was cut by 4 bases, the J end by 6 bases, with 12 bases between. The germline CDR1 and CDR2 sequences are SQVTM and ANQGSEA. As DNA, the CDR3 is TGCAGCGTTGTCTGGGGAAACGCTGAAGCTTTCTTT. This translates into CSVVWGNAEAFF.

A few counts support this clone. The chain carries TRBV29-1 and TRBJ2-7; 7 nucleotides agree with TRBD1. The V segment lost 7 bases and the J segment 2 bases; nucleotides outside the gene matches: 11. This CDR3 is built from 14 residues. Germline V lookup: CDR1 SQVTM, CDR2 ANQGSEA. CDR3 nucleotides: TGCAGCGCCTCTTCCGGGACAGTCACCTACGAGCAGTACTTC. Its protein product is CSASSGTVTYEQYF.

This chain uses TRBV7-9 with TRBJ2-2; TRBD2 aligns across 7 bases. The ends lost 6 bases at V and 4 bases at J; junction bases unmatched: 11. This CDR3 comprises 16 residues. Germline-derived CDR1 and CDR2 are SEHNR and FQNEAQ (reference sequence). This chain's CDR3 is CASRFLRGGGTGELFF. In DNA form, the CDR3 reads TGTGCCAGCAGGTTCCTCCGGGGCGGGGGCACCGGGGAGCTGTTTTTT.

Only a few counts were recorded for this clone. V and J are TRBV11-2 and TRBJ2-1, with a tentative D call TRBD2 (5 bases). The germline CDR1 and CDR2 sequences are SGHAT and FQNNGV. The CDR3 length is 15 residues. Trimming stripped 7 bases from V and 5 bases from J, with 18 bases between. The CDR3 sequence: CASIPSREIDNEQFF. The CDR3 DNA follows: TGTGCCAGCATCCCCTCGAGGGAAATCGACAATGAGCAGTTCTTC.

This clone was seen once. CDR3 nucleotide sequence: TGCGCCAGCAGCTTGGACAGTAACACCGGGGAGCTGTTTTTT. The encoded protein is CASSLDSNTGELFF. The V gene is TRBV5-1, the J gene TRBJ2-2; D remains ambiguous. V lost 0 bases, J lost 2 bases, and 5 bases lay in between. This CDR3 is built from 14 residues. CDR1 and CDR2 (germline): SGHRS, YFSETQ.

This clone was found a few times. The J gene is TRBJ2-1, the V gene TRBV4-1; tentatively, D is TRBD2 (5 bases). The CDR3 is 15 amino acids. V was clipped by 1 base and J by 3 bases, with 10 bases between them. Germline CDR1 is MGHRA and CDR2 is YSYEKL. The CDR3 coding sequence is TGCGCCAGCAGCCAAGTGGGGAGACGCTACAATGAGCAGTTCTTC. Encoded protein: CASSQVGRRYNEQFF.

The CDR3: CASSLTYYGYTF. The CDR3 coding sequence is TGTGCCAGCAGCTTGACATACTATGGCTACACCTTC. The chain uses TRBV2 and TRBJ1-2; D remains ambiguous. CDR1 is SNHLY, CDR2 FYNNEI, per germline. There are 12 residues in the CDR3. The V end lost 6 bases, the J end lost 3 bases, and 8 bases lay between the germline ends.

This clone showed up just once. The chain couples TRBV5-6 to TRBJ1-2, with D possibly matching TRBD1 (6 bases). The CDR3 totals 14 residues. The germline V gene encodes CDR1 SGHDT and CDR2 YYEEEE. The V and J ends lost 0 bases and 5 bases respectively, with 11 bases between them. The CDR3 DNA reads as TGTGCCAGCAGCTTGGACACAGGGATATATGGCTACACCTTC. Encoded protein: CASSLDTGIYGYTF. The variable domain in full, completed from reference TRBV5-6 and TRBJ1-2, reads DAGVTQSPTHLIKTRGQQVTLRCSPKSGHDTVSWYQQALGQGPQFIFQYYEEEERQRGNFPDRFSGHQFPNYSSELNVNALLLGDSALYLCASSLDTGIYGYTFGSGTRLTVV.

The chain is built from TRBV2 and TRBJ1-2, with D perhaps TRBD1 (5 bases). V was clipped by 6 bases and J by 8 bases, with 16 bases between them. The CDR3 is 13 amino acids. Germline V gene data show CDR1 as SNHLY and CDR2 as FYNNEI. The CDR3 reads CASSGDSPKGYTF. CDR3 bases: TGTGCCAGCAGCGGGGACTCACCGAAGGGCTACACCTTC.

This clone was seen once. The chain is built from TRBV30 and TRBJ1-2; no clear D. This CDR3 comprises 12 residues. CDR1 is GTSNPN and CDR2 is SVGIG in the germline V gene (reference sequence). The V and J ends lost 3 bases and 4 bases respectively, with 9 bases between them. DNA of the CDR3: TGTGCCTGGAGGGTGAACAGCTATGGCTACACCTTC. Its protein product is CAWRVNSYGYTF.

The V and J genes are TRBV18 and TRBJ1-2, with D possibly being TRBD1 (6 bases). This CDR3 is 14 amino acids long. The germline gives CDR1 KGHSH, CDR2 LQKENI. With 3 bases removed from V and 4 bases from J, the gap between germline ends came to 12 bases. CDR3 nucleotide sequence: TGTGCCAGCTCACCGGGGGCGTACTCCTATGGCTACACCTTC. This translates into CASSPGAYSYGYTF.

CDR3 protein: CASSPFGGREATYNEQFF. CDR3 bases: TGCGCCAGCAGCCCCTTTGGGGGGCGGGAGGCCACCTACAATGAGCAGTTCTTC. V and J are TRBV5-1 and TRBJ2-1, with 8 nucleotides matching TRBD2. The trim removed 4 bases at V and 2 bases at J, leaving 14 bases unmatched. The germline V gene encodes CDR1 SGHRS and CDR2 YFSETQ. The length of the CDR3 is 18 residues.

This chain connects TRBV5-8 to TRBJ1-1, with 11 bases lining up with TRBD1. Germline CDR1 reads SGHTS; CDR2 reads YDEGEE. The CDR3 has 16 residues. V lost 0 bases to trimming and J lost 5 bases; unmatched junction nucleotides: 6. CDR3 DNA: TGTGCCAGCAGCTTGGGGACAGGGGGCCGTAAAACTGAAGCTTTCTTT. Its protein product is CASSLGTGGRKTEAFF.

The J gene is TRBJ2-7, the V gene TRBV15; TRBD1 matches at 12 bases. With V trimmed by 3 bases and J by 7 bases, 10 bases remained unmatched. Germline V gene lookup returns CDR1 LNHNV and CDR2 YYDKDF (reference sequence). The CDR3 totals 16 residues. The CDR3 loop reads CATSRPWGTGGDEQYF. DNA of the CDR3: TGTGCCACCAGCAGGCCCTGGGGGACAGGGGGCGATGAGCAGTACTTC.

This clone was seen a handful of times. V usage is TRBV29-1 and J usage is TRBJ1-2; TRBD1 aligns across 9 bases. CDR1 and CDR2 (germline): SQVTM, ANQGSEA. The length of the CDR3 is 14 residues. The J segment lost 4 bases and the V segment lost 7 bases, leaving 10 bases of the junction unmatched. CDR3 loop: CSAMSGQGVYGYTF. The CDR3 nucleotides read TGCAGCGCTATGTCGGGACAGGGCGTCTATGGCTACACCTTC.

The chain links TRBV4-1 to TRBJ1-1, with a weak D call TRBD1 (6 bases). The germline V gene has CDR1 MGHRA and CDR2 YSYEKL. The CDR3 has 14 amino acids. V was pared by 3 bases and J by 1 base, with 9 bases between. The CDR3 loop reads CASSQGAQNTEAFF. The CDR3, as DNA: TGCGCCAGCAGCCAGGGGGCACAGAACACTGAAGCTTTCTTT.

This clone was observed a handful of times. V usage is TRBV30 and J usage is TRBJ2-2; D is perhaps TRBD2 (6 bases). Germline loops: CDR1 GTSNPN, CDR2 SVGIG (reference sequence). The CDR3 is 14 amino acids. Trimming took 3 bases from V and 2 from J, leaving 10 bases between them. The DNA for the CDR3 is TGTGCCTGGAGATGGCGGGGAAACACCGGGGAGCTGTTTTTT. Its protein is CAWRWRGNTGELFF. Full variable domain (missing parts from reference TRBV30 and TRBJ2-2): SQTIHQWPATLVQPVGSPLSLECTVEGTSNPNLYWYRQAAGRGLQLLFYSVGIGQISSEVPQNLSASRPQDRQFILSSKKLLLSDSGFYLCAWRWRGNTGELFFGEGSRLTVL.

The chain is built from TRBV5-1 and TRBJ1-5, with D possibly being TRBD1 (5 bases). Germline V gene lookup returns CDR1 SGHRS and CDR2 YFSETQ. The CDR3 loop spans 15 amino acids. Trimming shortened V by 4 bases and J by 3 bases, and 14 bases separated the two germline ends. This CDR3 is CASSPNAGPNQPQHF. The CDR3 DNA is TGCGCCAGCAGCCCCAACGCGGGGCCCAATCAGCCCCAGCATTTT.

Here the CDR3 DNA reads TGCAGCGTTGTTAAAGGGCAAGTCCCCGGGGAGCTGTTTTTT. This encodes CSVVKGQVPGELFF. The rearrangement joins TRBV29-1 to TRBJ2-2; D is unclear. Germline CDR1 is SQVTM and CDR2 is ANQGSEA. The CDR3 runs to 14 residues. Trimming pared 4 bases from V and 6 bases from J, leaving 15 bases between.

With respect to this clone: Other DNA sequences in this specimen translate into the identical CDR3. V usage is TRBV30 and J usage is TRBJ1-2; 8 bases fit TRBD1. V gave up 3 bases and J gave up 5 bases; unmatched junction bases: 5. The CDR3 length is 13 residues. Germline CDR1 is GTSNPN and CDR2 is SVGIG (reference sequence). CDR3 nucleotides: TGTGCCTGGAGCGGACAGGGTAGTTATGGCTACACCTTC. This sequence encodes CAWSGQGSYGYTF.

The genes are TRBV14 and TRBJ2-1, with 16 bases fitting TRBD2. From germline, CDR1 is SGHDN and CDR2 FVKESK. The trim removed 1 base at V and 4 bases at J, leaving 10 bases unmatched. The CDR3 consists of 20 residues. DNA for the CDR3: TGTGCCAGCAGCCAAGGGGGACTAGCGGGAGGGCTGGAGAAGTACAATGAGCAGTTCTTC. It encodes CASSQGGLAGGLEKYNEQFF.